This TCR beta chain was recovered during a study of monozygotic twins with inflammatory bowel disease. Someone took an approximately 2.5 ml blood sample from each of the donors. This CDR3 contains 15 residues. Per the germline V gene, CDR1 is MNHNS and CDR2 is SASEGT. The authors ran two nested PCRs of around 15 and 9 cycles on TCRalpha and TCRbeta cDNA. TCRdb reprocessed the 5' RACE reads and reports one entry per CDR3 protein, with no DNA. The table for this sample gives 150,000 to 200,000 distinct CDR3 sequences. To note about this clonotype: Antigen specificity is unknown.

Overall study results and limits: The authors note that differing immunosuppressive treatments may have added variability to patient repertoires. Especially with disease activity, IBD patients had fewer clonotypes in common with others than healthy twins did.

This receptor was obtained from a human donor with ulcerative colitis or Crohn's disease, or a healthy co-twin of an affected twin (not recorded which). The material sequenced was blood. The rearrangement links TRBV6-1 to TRBJ2-7; TCRdb proposes TRBD1, but this gene call is untestable without DNA. This chain's CDR3 is CASSEAGPSSYEQYF.